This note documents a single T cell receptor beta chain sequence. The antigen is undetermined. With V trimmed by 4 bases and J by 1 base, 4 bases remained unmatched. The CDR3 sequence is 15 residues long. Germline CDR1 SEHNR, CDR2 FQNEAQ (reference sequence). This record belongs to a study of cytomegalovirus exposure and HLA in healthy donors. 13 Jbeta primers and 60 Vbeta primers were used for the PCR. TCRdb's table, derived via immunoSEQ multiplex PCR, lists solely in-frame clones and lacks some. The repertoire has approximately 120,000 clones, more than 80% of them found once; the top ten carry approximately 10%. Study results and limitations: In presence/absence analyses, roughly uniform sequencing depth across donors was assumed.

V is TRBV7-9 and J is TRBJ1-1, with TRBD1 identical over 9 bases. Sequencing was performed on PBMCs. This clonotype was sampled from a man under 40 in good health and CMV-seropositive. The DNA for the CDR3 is TGTGCCAGCAGCTACCCGGACAGGGGGAACACTGAAGCTTTCTTT. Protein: CASSYPDRGNTEAFF.